The clone carrying this T cell receptor beta chain was seen only once. Antigen specificity is unknown. Germline V gene data show CDR1 as LNHDA and CDR2 as SQIVND (reference sequence). CDR3 length: 15 residues. V lost 7 bases and J 0 bases, leaving 13 bases between the germline ends. The data stem from a study of beta chain features in type 1 diabetes. Investigators reverse transcribed all isolated RNA, so they sequenced expressed TCRB transcripts. This table comes from immunoSEQ multiplex PCR, and its TCRdb copy is limited to in-frame clones, with some not included. In the table there are about 270,000 clones, 12% to 15% of which are singletons. Study outcomes and limitations: The question of HLA type influencing TCRB rearrangement was one that remained unresolved here.

All of the sorted populations showed purity greater than 95%. The sample was naive CD4+ T cells from blood. The chain carries TRBV19 and TRBJ1-5; TRBD1 is a possible D gene (6 bases). This receptor was identified in a woman between 35 and 50 years old in good health. The CDR3: CASTQDSTSNQPQHF. The CDR3 nucleotides are TGTGCCAGTACTCAGGACAGTACTAGCAATCAGCCCCAGCATTTT.